These 31 T cell receptor beta chains share one sample of origin, sequenced in a study of low-dose radiotherapy and immunotherapy resistance in tumors. Primers used for first-strand cDNA, a TRAV- and TRBV-specific set, covered both alpha and beta chains. For amplifying TCRs, the PCR ran for about 22 cycles with Phusion, which was used together with a constant-region primer and the adapter on the V primers. TCRdb recomputed calls from the reads with MiXCR, one row per CDR3 protein. The sample contains tens of thousands of distinct CDR3 sequences, about 25% of which appear only once. Time point indicated: before trial treatment. The specimen was PBMCs, collected before treatment. Every receptor here comes from a male donor with prostate cancer.

This clonotype was recorded many times. J is TRBJ1-3 and V is TRBV27, with a possible D match to TRBD1 (5 bases). Per the germline V gene, CDR1 is MNHEY and CDR2 is SMNVEV (reference sequence). This CDR3 spans 14 amino acids. V was trimmed by 5 bases and J by 6 bases, leaving 14 bases between them. CDR3 coding DNA: TGTGCCAGCAGTCCGACAGTATCCCTAAACACCATATATTTT. Translated, it gives CASSPTVSLNTIYF.

This clonotype has at least ten counts. CDR3 DNA sequence: TGCAGCGTTTACAAGACAGGGTTGGGAGAGACCCAGTACTTC. Translated, it gives CSVYKTGLGETQYF. The genes are TRBV29-1 and TRBJ2-5, with 7 bases lining up with TRBD1. This CDR3 region has 14 residues. Germline CDR1 SQVTM, CDR2 ANQGSEA. Trimming cost V 5 bases and J 4 bases; bases outside gene matches: 10.

J is TRBJ2-1 and V is TRBV5-5; D is ambiguous. The CDR3 runs 15 residues. V gave up 4 bases and J gave up 0 bases, with 11 bases separating them. Looked up from germline, CDR1 is SGHKS and CDR2 is YYEKEE (reference sequence). Written as DNA, the CDR3 is TGTGCCAGCAGCAAAGGTCCGAGCTCCTACAATGAGCAGTTCTTC. Its translation is CASSKGPSSYNEQFF.

This clonotype was seen at least ten times. The chain combines TRBV18 with TRBJ2-1; D is unclear. The V gene lost 10 bases and the J gene lost 8 bases, with 18 bases spanning the gap. The CDR3 totals 13 residues. CDR1 is KGHSH and CDR2 is LQKENI in the germline V gene. CDR3 bases: TGTGCCACCCAAATGCGGCTAGGCGATGAGCAGTTCTTC. Its translation is CATQMRLGDEQFF.

This clonotype was detected ten times or more. The rearrangement uses TRBV12-3 or TRBV12-4 and TRBJ1-5, with 7 bases matching TRBD1. The CDR3 length is 15 residues. Trimming took 4 bases from V and 7 from J; bases not matched to a gene: 10. The CDR3 spells CASSYAQGREQPQHF. DNA for the CDR3: TGTGCCAGCAGTTATGCACAGGGGAGGGAACAGCCCCAGCATTTT.

The table lists this clonotype with many counts. V and J are TRBV14 and TRBJ2-5; a possible D gene is TRBD1 (5 bases). Trimming shortened V by 6 bases and J by 2 bases, and 10 bases separated the two germline ends. In germline, CDR1 is SGHDN, CDR2 FVKESK. The CDR3 sequence is 13 residues long. In DNA, the CDR3 is TGTGCCAGCAGTCGACAGTTACAAGAGACCCAGTACTTC. As protein: CASSRQLQETQYF.

This clonotype has ten or more counts. CDR3 sequence: CASSMDRGSNTEAFF. As DNA, the CDR3 is TGTGCCAGCAGCATGGACAGGGGATCTAACACTGAAGCTTTCTTT. This chain uses TRBV5-5 with TRBJ1-1, with TRBD1 identical over 9 bases. The V segment lost 4 bases and the J segment 2 bases; nucleotides outside the gene matches: 6. This CDR3 has 15 amino acids. Germline V gives CDR1 SGHKS, CDR2 YYEKEE (reference sequence). Based on the CDR3 plus reference TRBV5-5 and TRBJ1-1, the full variable domain is DAGVTQSPTHLIKTRGQQVTLRCSPISGHKSVSWYQQVLGQGPQFIFQYYEKEERGRGNFPDRFSARQFPNYSSELNVNALLLGDSALYLCASSMDRGSNTEAFFGQGTRLTVV.

The CDR3 sequence: CASSLQGPNEKLFF. In DNA form, the CDR3 reads TGTGCCAGCAGCTTACAGGGGCCTAATGAAAAACTGTTTTTT. This chain joins TRBV7-9 and TRBJ1-4; maybe TRBD1 (6 bases). V lost 2 bases and J lost 3, with 7 bases in between. This CDR3 has 14 residues. Germline CDR1 reads SEHNR; CDR2 reads FQNEAQ (reference sequence).

This clonotype was found many times. The chain uses TRBV6-6 and TRBJ1-6; D not certain. Germline V gives CDR1 MNHNY, CDR2 SVGAGI (reference sequence). Deletions cut 1 base from V and 8 bases from J, with 15 bases between. This CDR3 has 16 amino acids. CDR3 bases: TGTGCCAGCAGTTACTATCCAAGCTCAGTTGATTCACCCCTCCACTTT. Translated: CASSYYPSSVDSPLHF.

This clonotype has a count of ten or more. The chain couples TRBV10-2 to TRBJ1-1; possibly TRBD1 for D (5 bases). CDR3 size: 14 residues. V lost 5 bases and J lost 1, with 11 bases in between. Looked up from germline, CDR1 is WSHSY and CDR2 is SAAADI. The CDR3 DNA reads as TGCGCCAGCAGTTGGGACTTCGCGAACACTGAAGCTTTCTTT. Translating it yields CASSWDFANTEAFF.

This clonotype was counted many times. The V and J genes are TRBV6-5 and TRBJ2-3; 11 nucleotides align to TRBD2. J gave up 4 bases and V 5 bases, and 5 bases lay outside the gene matches. Germline assignment: CDR1 MNHEY and CDR2 SVGAGI. The CDR3 extends over 15 amino acids. The CDR3 nucleotides are TGTGCCAGCAGTGCAACACTAGCGGGAGCAGATACGCAGTATTTT. Its protein product is CASSATLAGADTQYF.

At least ten counts were recorded for this clonotype. The chain couples TRBV20-1 to TRBJ2-6, with TRBD2 as a possible D gene (5 bases). The V end was cut by 2 bases, the J end by 0 bases, with 8 bases between. This CDR3 region has 15 residues. CDR1 is DFQATT and CDR2 is SNEGSKA in the germline V gene (reference sequence). The CDR3 region has the DNA TGCAGTGCTAGACACGGGAACTCTGGGGCCAACGTCCTGACTTTC. It encodes CSARHGNSGANVLTF.

This clonotype was picked up many times. This chain links TRBV27 with TRBJ2-6, with 8 nucleotides matching TRBD1. Trimming took 5 bases from V and 4 from J; bases not matched to a gene: 4. This CDR3 comprises 15 residues. Germline CDR1 is MNHEY and CDR2 is SMNVEV (reference sequence). CDR3 sequence reads: CASSRTGSGANVLTF. In DNA form, the CDR3 reads TGTGCCAGCAGTCGGACAGGGTCCGGGGCCAACGTCCTGACTTTC. The full variable domain, completed using reference TRBV27 and TRBJ2-6, is EAQVTQNPRYLITVTGKKLTVTCSQNMNHEYMSWYRQDPGLGLRQIYYSMNVEVTDKGDVPEGYKVSRKEKRNFPLILESPSPNQTSLYFCASSRTGSGANVLTFGAGSRLTVL.

This clonotype occurred many times. This sequence joins TRBV4-2 and TRBJ1-5; perhaps TRBD1 as D (5 bases). In germline, CDR1 is LGHNA, CDR2 YNFKEQ. Trimming stripped 0 bases from V and 7 bases from J, with 7 bases between. The length of the CDR3 is 13 residues. DNA of the CDR3: TGTGCCAGCAGCCAAGACGGGGCACAGCCCCAGCATTTT. This gives the protein CASSQDGAQPQHF.

V usage is TRBV6-6 and J usage is TRBJ2-4; 8 positions agree with TRBD2. In germline, CDR1 is MNHNY, CDR2 SVGAGI (reference sequence). The CDR3 totals 14 residues. V was clipped by 6 bases and J by 8 bases; unmatched bases: 9. The CDR3 region is CASRERERRDIQYF. CDR3 sequence (DNA): TGTGCCAGCAGGGAGCGGGAGAGGAGGGACATTCAGTACTTC.

This clonotype was recorded many times. The chain recombines TRBV7-2 with TRBJ2-7; 10 bases line up with TRBD2. The trim removed 9 bases at V and 6 bases at J, leaving 14 bases unmatched. Germline V gene data show CDR1 as SGHTA and CDR2 as FQGNSA. The CDR3 runs 15 residues. CDR3 sequence reads: CASGGASGGLREQYF. The CDR3 bases are TGTGCCAGTGGGGGGGCTAGCGGGGGCCTACGCGAGCAGTACTTC.

Comment on this clonotype: Germline is not matched at one junction end, which may reflect a read error. This chain connects TRBV5-3 to TRBJ2-3; D tentatively fits TRBD1 or TRBD2 (6 bases each). TRBV5-3 is treated as an ORF (open reading frame) with a function not yet certain. The CDR3 loop spans 15 amino acids. Written as DNA, the CDR3 is TGTGCCAGCAGCTTGGAGGGGGGCCGCACAGATACGCAGTATTTT. Its protein product is CASSLEGGRTDTQYF.

This chain links TRBV4-2 with TRBJ1-3; 9 nucleotides agree with TRBD1. CDR1 is LGHNA and CDR2 is YNFKEQ in the germline V gene. J gave up 16 bases and V 5 bases, and 6 bases lay outside the gene matches. The length of the CDR3 is 11 residues. CDR3 amino acids: CASSMTGGWYF. The CDR3 DNA sequence: TGTGCCAGCAGCATGACAGGGGGTTGGTATTTT.

At least ten counts were recorded for this clonotype. The V and J genes are TRBV29-1 and TRBJ2-1, with D perhaps TRBD1 (5 bases). This CDR3 is 12 amino acids long. Germline V gene data show CDR1 as SQVTM and CDR2 as ANQGSEA. Trimming cost V 6 bases and J 8 bases, with 14 bases left between them. The DNA for the CDR3 is TGCAGCGTGAACATGGTAGGGGATGAGCAGTTCTTC. Amino acids: CSVNMVGDEQFF.

This clonotype came up a few times. The chain is built from TRBV11-2 and TRBJ2-1; 14 bases are a match to TRBD2. Germline values: CDR1 SGHAT, CDR2 FQNNGV. The CDR3 runs 16 residues. V dropped 5 bases and J dropped 8; count of bases not matched to a gene: 8. The CDR3 sequence is CASSRLAGGEWDEQFF. DNA of the CDR3: TGTGCCAGCAGCCGACTAGCGGGAGGGGAATGGGATGAGCAGTTCTTC.

This clonotype showed up just once. The rearrangement uses TRBV6-2 or TRBV6-3 and TRBJ2-1; D not resolved. V was clipped by 4 bases and J by 0 bases, with 7 bases between them. This CDR3 has 14 residues. Germline V lookup: CDR1 MNHEY, CDR2 SVGEGT. The CDR3 region has the DNA TGTGCCAGCAGTTGGCGCGGCTCCTACAATGAGCAGTTCTTC. Protein: CASSWRGSYNEQFF.

This clonotype was found many times. This chain uses TRBV5-1 with TRBJ2-2; D is unresolved. There are 14 residues in the CDR3. Germline-derived CDR1 and CDR2 are SGHRS and YFSETQ. V dropped 0 bases and J dropped 5 bases, with 8 bases sitting between them. The CDR3 nucleotides read TGCGCCAGCAGCTTGGTAGGTGGTACCGGGGAGCTGTTTTTT. It specifies CASSLVGGTGELFF.

The J gene is TRBJ2-7, the V gene TRBV6-2 or TRBV6-3; TRBD2 is a possible D gene (6 bases). Germline assignment: CDR1 MNHEY and CDR2 SVGEGT. This CDR3 region has 14 residues. Trimming stripped 7 bases from V and 3 bases from J, with 16 bases between. This CDR3 reads CASTPLGRGYEQYF. For the CDR3, the DNA is TGTGCCAGCACTCCCCTTGGGCGGGGCTACGAGCAGTACTTC.

The chain recombines TRBV20-1 with TRBJ2-5, with D tentatively TRBD2 (6 bases). V was shortened by 6 bases and J by 1 base, with 12 bases between the two germline ends. Per the germline V gene, CDR1 is DFQATT and CDR2 is SNEGSKA (reference sequence). The CDR3 loop spans 13 amino acids. This CDR3 is CSAPWGVQETQYF. DNA of the CDR3: TGCAGTGCCCCCTGGGGGGTCCAAGAGACCCAGTACTTC.

The rearrangement uses TRBV7-3 and TRBJ2-7; the D is unclear. Trimming shortened V by 6 bases and J by 5 bases, and 20 bases separated the two germline ends. The CDR3 contains 15 residues. The germline gives CDR1 SGHTA, CDR2 FQGTGA. This CDR3 reads CASSRSGSGTDEQYF. CDR3 in DNA: TGTGCCAGCAGTCGTTCAGGTTCAGGAACGGACGAGCAGTACTTC. Full variable domain (missing parts from reference TRBV7-3 and TRBJ2-7): GAGVSQTPSNKVTEKGKYVELRCDPISGHTALYWYRQSLGQGPEFLIYFQGTGAADDSGLPNDRFFAVRPEGSVSTLKIQRTERGDSAVYLCASSRSGSGTDEQYFGPGTRLTVT.

This clonotype came up many times. The rearrangement uses TRBV3-1 and TRBJ2-5, with D unclear. CDR3 length: 15 amino acids. Germline V CDR1 and CDR2: LGHDT, YNNKEL (reference sequence). V lost 2 bases and J 4 bases, leaving 14 bases between the germline ends. The CDR3 loop reads CASSQSKGLRETQYF. The CDR3 DNA reads as TGTGCCAGCAGCCAATCTAAGGGTCTGCGAGAGACCCAGTACTTC.

The chain joins TRBV12-3 or TRBV12-4 to TRBJ2-1; D perhaps matches TRBD2 (5 bases). The CDR3 runs to 14 residues. Trimming stripped 6 bases from V and 13 bases from J, with 22 bases between. CDR3 in amino acids: CASRPYGGASEQFF. The CDR3 region has the DNA TGTGCCAGCAGACCCTACGGAGGTGCCTCTGAACAGTTCTTC.

The table lists this clonotype with many counts. The CDR3 nucleotides are TGTGCCAGCAGCGCAGGACTAGCGGGGCTGCAGACCCAGTACTTC. Translated, it gives CASSAGLAGLQTQYF. The chain combines TRBV9 with TRBJ2-5; 12 nucleotides line up with TRBD2. CDR3 length equals 15 residues. CDR1 is SGDLS and CDR2 is YYNGEE in the germline V gene. The trim removed 3 bases at V and 6 bases at J, leaving 6 bases unmatched.

Concerning this clonotype: The likely explanation is a read error, given a far larger clone one base away. This chain uses TRBV29-1 with TRBJ2-7, with 7 positions matching TRBD2. There are 13 residues in the CDR3. The V and J ends lost 5 bases and 7 bases, in that order; junction bases with no gene match: 11. In germline, CDR1 is SQVTM, CDR2 ANQGSEA. CDR3 region: CSVSSGTRGEQYF. The CDR3 DNA is TGCAGCGTTTCCAGCGGGACGAGAGGTGAGCAGTACTTC.

A remark on this clonotype: One base separates it from a far larger clone, so it is likely a read error. This chain uses TRBV5-1 with TRBJ2-7; tentatively, D is TRBD1 (5 bases). The CDR3 runs 15 residues. Between the trimmed V and J ends, which lost 3 bases and 7 bases, there was a span of 20 bases. CDR1 is SGHRS, CDR2 YFSETQ, per germline. The chain's CDR3 is CASSSETASYNEQYF. For the CDR3, the DNA is TGCGCCAGCAGCTCCGAGACAGCCTCCTACAATGAGCAGTACTTC.

J is TRBJ2-1 and V is TRBV20-1; 10 bases are a match to TRBD2. Germline CDR1 reads DFQATT; CDR2 reads SNEGSKA (reference sequence). V was clipped by 8 bases and J by 3 bases; unmatched bases: 16. The CDR3 runs to 17 residues. The CDR3 DNA follows: TGCAGTCCACGGGCTAGCGGGGGCCCTACCTACTACAATGAGCAGTTCTTC. Amino acid sequence: CSPRASGGPTYYNEQFF.